One sample yielded the 18 T cell receptor beta chains listed below, sequenced in a study of response to subunit inactivated influenza vaccine. TCRdb called the RT-PCR reads again in MiXCR, with one record for every CDR3 protein. The sample holds about 190,000 distinct CDR3 sequences; under 15% are singletons and the top ten take about a quarter. Source: CD8+ T cells sorted from PBMCs, taken roughly 5 days after vaccination. The receptors were gathered from a middle-aged man who received an inactivated influenza vaccine.

The V call is TRBV30, the J call TRBJ2-4; TRBD2 agrees at 8 bases. The CDR3 runs 15 residues. J gave up 6 bases and V 3 bases, and 10 bases lay outside the gene matches. CDR1 GTSNPN and CDR2 SVGIG come from the germline V gene (reference sequence). The CDR3: CAWSDMSGGGNIQYF. The CDR3 DNA reads as TGTGCCTGGAGCGACATGAGCGGGGGTGGAAACATTCAGTACTTC.

This sequence joins TRBV7-6 and TRBJ2-5; D might be TRBD1 or TRBD2, each matching 5 bases. Trimming stripped 5 bases from V and 4 bases from J, with 20 bases between. CDR3 length: 16 amino acids. The germline V gene encodes CDR1 SGHVS and CDR2 FNYEAQ. DNA of the CDR3: TGTGCCAGCAGCCTCGGGGCAGGTTGGGAACGAGAGACCCAGTACTTC. It yields the protein CASSLGAGWERETQYF.

J is TRBJ1-6 and V is TRBV4-1; perhaps TRBD1 as D (5 bases). Germline loops: CDR1 MGHRA, CDR2 YSYEKL. V was pared by 1 base and J by 9 bases, with 10 bases between. CDR3 length: 14 residues. In DNA form, the CDR3 reads TGCGCCAGCAGCCAAGTTCAGGGTAGTTCACCCCTCCACTTT. This sequence encodes CASSQVQGSSPLHF.

J is TRBJ2-5 and V is TRBV15, with D unclear. Germline values: CDR1 LNHNV, CDR2 YYDKDF (reference sequence). Trimming took off 4 bases at V and 5 bases at J, with 8 bases between the two ends. The CDR3 consists of 12 residues. CDR3: CATSNFLETQYF. CDR3 DNA: TGTGCCACCAGCAATTTTCTGGAGACCCAGTACTTC.

The chain has TRBV12-3 or TRBV12-4 and TRBJ2-5, with 13 bases fitting TRBD2. CDR3 size: 16 residues. V gave up 5 bases and J gave up 2 bases; unmatched junction bases: 5. The CDR3 bases are TGTGCCAGCAGTCCGGGACTAGCGGGGACTCAAGAGACCCAGTACTTC. It translates to CASSPGLAGTQETQYF.

This clonotype was counted a few times. The rearrangement joins TRBV20-1 to TRBJ2-7; TRBD2 matches 9 bases. In germline, CDR1 is DFQATT, CDR2 SNEGSKA (reference sequence). This CDR3 has 16 residues. The V and J ends lost 1 base and 6 bases, in that order; junction bases with no gene match: 13. This chain's CDR3 is CSARALAGRGTGEQYF. DNA for the CDR3: TGCAGTGCTAGAGCCCTAGCGGGGCGAGGTACGGGCGAGCAGTACTTC.

In its sample, this clonotype was seen many times. The chain joins TRBV15 to TRBJ2-2, with D possibly being TRBD1 (5 bases). This CDR3 spans 15 amino acids. V was shortened by 2 bases and J by 3 bases, with 10 bases between the two germline ends. Germline lookup yields CDR1 LNHNV and CDR2 YYDKDF (reference sequence). The CDR3 DNA sequence: TGTGCCACCAGCAGACGACAGCCAGACACCGGGGAGCTGTTTTTT. Its translation is CATSRRQPDTGELFF.

This clonotype was seen a handful of times. This sequence joins TRBV9 and TRBJ2-2, with unresolved D. The ends were cut back, 5 bases at V and 6 bases at J, with 11 bases in the middle. The CDR3 length is 13 residues. CDR1 and CDR2 from the germline V gene are SGDLS and YYNGEE. CDR3 protein: CASRSSFPGELFF. CDR3 in DNA: TGTGCCAGCAGGTCTTCTTTTCCCGGGGAGCTGTTTTTT.

This chain links TRBV27 with TRBJ2-5; possibly TRBD2 for D (6 bases). The germline CDR1 and CDR2 sequences are MNHEY and SMNVEV (reference sequence). V lost 3 bases, J lost 6 bases, and 11 bases lay in between. This CDR3 spans 13 amino acids. This chain's CDR3 is CASSLRGGKTQYF. The DNA for the CDR3 is TGTGCCAGCAGTTTGAGGGGAGGAAAGACCCAGTACTTC.

This clonotype was counted only a few times. The CDR3 nucleotides are TGTGCCAGCAAATGGACAGGAAACAATGAGCAGTTCTTC. Translation: CASKWTGNNEQFF. The V gene is TRBV27, the J gene TRBJ2-1, with 7 positions matching TRBD1. J gave up 5 bases and V 7 bases, and 5 bases lay outside the gene matches. The CDR3 contains 13 residues. CDR1 is MNHEY and CDR2 is SMNVEV in the germline V gene (reference sequence).

The J gene is TRBJ2-5, the V gene TRBV7-8; 11 nucleotides line up with TRBD2. The CDR3 length is 16 residues. Germline lookup yields CDR1 SGHVS and CDR2 FQNEAQ. The junction had 8 bases not matched to a gene; V was cut back by 5 bases and J by 3 bases. The CDR3 DNA reads as TGTGCCAGCAGCGAGACTAGCGGGATCTTCAAAGAGACCCAGTACTTC. This sequence encodes CASSETSGIFKETQYF.

The gene calls are TRBV12-3 or TRBV12-4 and TRBJ2-5; a possible D gene is TRBD1 (5 bases). Trimming removed 1 base at V and 5 bases at J, with 14 bases between. CDR3 length: 15 amino acids. CDR3 protein: CASSLEVRVRETQYF. Written as DNA, the CDR3 is TGTGCCAGCAGTTTAGAAGTCAGGGTTCGCGAGACCCAGTACTTC.

The J gene is TRBJ2-7, the V gene TRBV9, with 7 bases matching TRBD2. The length of the CDR3 is 16 residues. Trimming at V came to 0 bases and at J to 3 bases, leaving 9 bases not matched to a gene. The germline gives CDR1 SGDLS, CDR2 YYNGEE. Here the CDR3 reads CASSVDTGLGFYEQYF. The CDR3 region has the DNA TGTGCCAGCAGCGTAGATACAGGACTAGGGTTCTACGAGCAGTACTTC.

CDR3 loop: CASSSSGRAADTQYF. The CDR3 DNA sequence: TGTGCCAGCAGCTCAAGCGGGAGGGCCGCAGATACGCAGTATTTT. V gene TRBV7-8 combines with J gene TRBJ2-3, with TRBD2 matching 10 bases. The germline V gene encodes CDR1 SGHVS and CDR2 FQNEAQ. There are 15 residues in the CDR3. V lost 4 bases, J lost 4 bases, and 5 bases stayed unmatched.

This clonotype was picked up a small number of times. The V call is TRBV4-3, the J call TRBJ1-1; no firm D call. The CDR3 covers 15 residues. The V and J ends lost 0 bases and 6 bases respectively, with 14 bases between them. Germline V gene data show CDR1 as LGHNA and CDR2 as YSLEER. CDR3 residues: CASSQENVLGAEAFF. In DNA form, the CDR3 reads TGCGCCAGCAGCCAAGAGAACGTCCTGGGCGCTGAAGCTTTCTTT.

This clonotype was seen many times. The V call is TRBV2, the J call TRBJ1-1, with TRBD1 identical over 10 bases. CDR1 is SNHLY and CDR2 is FYNNEI in the germline V gene. With V trimmed by 5 bases and J by 5 bases, 2 bases remained unmatched. This CDR3 spans 13 amino acids. DNA for the CDR3: TGTGCCAGCAGTTGGACAGGGGGGACTGAAGCTTTCTTT. Its protein is CASSWTGGTEAFF.

This clonotype occurred a few times. The chain employs TRBV9 and TRBJ1-2; D is ambiguous. Germline V gives CDR1 SGDLS, CDR2 YYNGEE. V lost 0 bases and J lost 4, with 10 bases in between. The CDR3 sequence is 14 residues long. CDR3: CASSVAGFGYGYTF. CDR3 DNA sequence: TGTGCCAGCAGCGTAGCGGGGTTTGGCTATGGCTACACCTTC.

This clonotype was recorded a few times. This chain joins TRBV3-1 and TRBJ2-3; D could derive from TRBD1 or TRBD2 (5 bases each). This CDR3 is 16 amino acids long. Germline V gene lookup returns CDR1 LGHDT and CDR2 YNNKEL (reference sequence). The germline V and J ends were trimmed by 0 bases and 2 bases, with 12 bases remaining between them. CDR3 loop: CASSQEGRGATDTQYF. Here the CDR3 DNA reads TGTGCCAGCAGCCAAGAAGGACGGGGCGCCACAGATACGCAGTATTTT.